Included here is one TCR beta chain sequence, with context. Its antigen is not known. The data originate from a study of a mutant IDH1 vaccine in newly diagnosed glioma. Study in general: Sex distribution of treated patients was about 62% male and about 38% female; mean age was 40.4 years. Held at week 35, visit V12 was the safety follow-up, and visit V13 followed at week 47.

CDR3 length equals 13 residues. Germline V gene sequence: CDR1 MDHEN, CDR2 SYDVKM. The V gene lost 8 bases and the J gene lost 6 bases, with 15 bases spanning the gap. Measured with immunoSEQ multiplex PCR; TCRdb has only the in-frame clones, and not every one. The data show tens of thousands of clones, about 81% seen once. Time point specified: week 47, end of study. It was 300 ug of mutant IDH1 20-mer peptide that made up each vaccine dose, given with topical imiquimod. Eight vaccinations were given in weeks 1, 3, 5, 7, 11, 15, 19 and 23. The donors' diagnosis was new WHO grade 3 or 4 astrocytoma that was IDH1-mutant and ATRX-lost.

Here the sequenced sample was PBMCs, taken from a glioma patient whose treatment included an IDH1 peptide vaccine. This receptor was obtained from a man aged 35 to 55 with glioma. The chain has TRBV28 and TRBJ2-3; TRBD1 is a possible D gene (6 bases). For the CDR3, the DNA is TGTGCCAGCGGGGGCGCCTCCAGGGATACGCAGTATTTT. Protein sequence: CASGGASRDTQYF. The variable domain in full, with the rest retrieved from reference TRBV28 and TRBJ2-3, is DVKVTQSSRYLVKRTGEKVFLECVQDMDHENMFWYRQDPGLGLRLIYFSYDVKMKEKGDIPEGYSVSREKKERFSLILESASTNQTSMYLCASGGASRDTQYFGPGTRLTVL.